A single sample gave rise to the 8 T cell receptor beta chains below, sequenced in a study of T cells in Graves' hyperthyroidism and ophthalmopathy (dated by TCRdb to the late 2010s). Library prep was done by multiplex PCR. The listed sequencing device is Illumina HiSeq 2000. The TCR beta CDR3 regions were amplified from the RNA transcripts. The first round of RT-PCR for the TCR CDR3 was performed with the HTBI primer set and the Qiagen OneStep RT-PCR kit. TCRdb reprocessed the public reads (quality trimming at Q25 with fastp, clone calling with MiXCR) and kept in-frame beta chains. Each entry merges the rows of one CDR3 protein and shows their most common DNA and genes. The sample table records approximately 560,000 distinct CDR3 sequences; 46% of these occur just once. The ten largest clones take up 8.2% of the sample. Sequenced sample: peripheral blood or thyroid tissue (not recorded which). The source is a woman between 18 and 29 years old with Graves' hyperthyroidism. Donor details come from another sample of the same person, matched by shared clones.

Remarks on this clonotype: The CDR3 does not end in the conserved phenylalanine or tryptophan, so this is likely a read error. The CDR3 protein is CASSVQGAKTEAFL. The DNA for the CDR3 is TGTGCCAGCAGCGTACAGGGGGCTAAGACTGAAGCTTTCCTT. This chain uses TRBV7-9 with TRBJ1-1, with 9 bases that match TRBD1. The junction had 6 bases not matched to a gene; V was cut back by 5 bases and J by 5 bases. The CDR3 has 14 residues. Germline CDR1 reads SEHNR; CDR2 reads FQNEAQ (reference sequence).

Of note for this clonotype: A read error is possible here, since a much larger clone lies one base away. The rearrangement uses TRBV19 and TRBJ1-6; D gene unclear. This CDR3 comprises 15 residues. Looked up from germline, CDR1 is LNHDA and CDR2 is SQIVND (reference sequence). Here the CDR3 reads CASRIDGRLNSPLHF. The CDR3 nucleotides are TGTGCCAGTCGTATTGATGGTAGACTCAATTCACCCCTCCACTTT.

V gene TRBV7-7 combines with J gene TRBJ2-5, with 7 bases matching TRBD2. The germline CDR1 and CDR2 sequences are SSHAT and FNYEAQ (reference sequence). This CDR3 comprises 15 residues. J gave up 4 bases and V 0 bases, and 5 bases lay outside the gene matches. The CDR3 loop is CASSLAWGRGETQYF. The CDR3 coding sequence is TGTGCCAGCAGCTTAGCGTGGGGGAGGGGAGAGACCCAGTACTTC.

The chain employs TRBV7-8 and TRBJ1-4; 7 nucleotides line up with TRBD1. The CDR3 is 17 amino acids. Per the germline V gene, CDR1 is SGHVS and CDR2 is FQNEAQ. With V trimmed by 2 bases and J by 1 base, 7 bases remained unmatched. CDR3 in amino acids: CASSLSRDSLTNEKLFF. CDR3 DNA: TGTGCCAGCAGCTTATCGAGGGACAGCTTAACTAATGAAAAACTGTTTTTT.

This clonotype was detected a few times. The chain couples TRBV7-9 to TRBJ1-2; D gene uncertain. The CDR3 is made up of 15 amino acids. Trimming took off 6 bases at V and 7 bases at J, with 21 bases between the two ends. Germline-derived CDR1 and CDR2 are SEHNR and FQNEAQ (reference sequence). The CDR3 coding sequence is TGTGCCAGCAGTGACTCCCAAAGCGGGTACGGTGGCTACACCTTC. Its protein is CASSDSQSGYGGYTF.

This clonotype was counted a few times. This chain links TRBV28 with TRBJ1-1, with a possible D match to TRBD1 (6 bases). CDR1 MDHEN and CDR2 SYDVKM come from the germline V gene. Trimming removed 6 bases at V and 9 bases at J, with 20 bases between. The CDR3 consists of 14 residues. In DNA form, the CDR3 reads TGTGCCAGCAGACAAAGGGGGGGGTCGACTAAAGCTTTCTTT. Protein product: CASRQRGGSTKAFF.

On this clonotype: This may come from a read error, since a much larger clone is one base off. V gene TRBV19 combines with J gene TRBJ1-2, with 7 bases lining up with TRBD1. CDR3 length: 15 residues. Germline V lookup: CDR1 LNHDA, CDR2 SQIVND (reference sequence). CDR3 in DNA: TGTGCCGGTAGTCTGCACCACCGACAGGGTGATGGCTACACCTTC. Protein sequence: CAGSLHHRQGDGYTF.

The chain is built from TRBV10-3 and TRBJ1-1, with D unresolved. The CDR3 spans 14 residues. The germline V gene encodes CDR1 ENHRY and CDR2 SYGVKD. Trimming left V 6 bases short and J 1 base short, with 12 bases between. This CDR3 reads CAISVVVSNTEAFF. Written as DNA, the CDR3 is TGTGCCATCAGCGTCGTTGTATCGAACACTGAAGCTTTCTTT.